This T cell receptor (beta chain) was identified during a study of T cell changes during pregnancy in multiple sclerosis. Using immunoSEQ multiplex PCR, the repertoire was profiled, and TCRdb retains in-frame clones only, with some absent. The sample holds some 97,000 clones, 92% seen once. The sample holds a few counts of this clone. This CDR3 comprises 16 residues. The V gene's germline CDR1 is SGHVS and CDR2 FQNEAQ. V dropped 5 bases and J dropped 5 bases, with 22 bases sitting between them. The sequence was obtained from a female donor with multiple sclerosis, enrolled in a pregnancy study. The J gene is TRBJ2-7, the V gene TRBV7-8, with D maybe TRBD2 (6 bases). This sample comprised peripheral blood, obtained after pregnancy. This chain's CDR3 is CASSPRGLPTSDEQYF. The CDR3 DNA reads TGTGCCAGCAGCCCTAGGGGACTGCCCACTTCGGACGAGCAGTACTTC. The variable domain in full, with the rest retrieved from reference TRBV7-8 and TRBJ2-7, is GAGVSQSPRYKVAKRGQDVALRCDPISGHVSLFWYQQALGQGPEFLTYFQNEAQLDKSGLPSDRFFAERPEGSVSTLKIQRTQQEDSAVYLCASSPRGLPTSDEQYFGPGTRLTVT.